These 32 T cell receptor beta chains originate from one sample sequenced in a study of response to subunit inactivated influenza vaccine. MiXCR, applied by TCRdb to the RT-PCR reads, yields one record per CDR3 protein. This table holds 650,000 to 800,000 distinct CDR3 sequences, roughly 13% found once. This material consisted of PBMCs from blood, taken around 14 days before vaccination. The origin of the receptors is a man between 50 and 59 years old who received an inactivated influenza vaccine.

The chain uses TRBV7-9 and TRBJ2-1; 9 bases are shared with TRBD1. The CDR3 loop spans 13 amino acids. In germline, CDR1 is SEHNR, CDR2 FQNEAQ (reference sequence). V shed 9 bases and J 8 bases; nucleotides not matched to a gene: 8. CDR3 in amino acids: CASGGQGDYEQFF. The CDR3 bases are TGTGCCAGTGGGGGACAGGGTGATTATGAGCAGTTCTTC.

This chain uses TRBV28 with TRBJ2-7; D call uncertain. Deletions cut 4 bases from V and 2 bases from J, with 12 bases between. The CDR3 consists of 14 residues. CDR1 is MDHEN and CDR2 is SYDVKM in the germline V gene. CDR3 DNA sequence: TGTGCCAGCAGTTCGCTCGACACTCCCTACGAGCAGTACTTC. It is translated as CASSSLDTPYEQYF.

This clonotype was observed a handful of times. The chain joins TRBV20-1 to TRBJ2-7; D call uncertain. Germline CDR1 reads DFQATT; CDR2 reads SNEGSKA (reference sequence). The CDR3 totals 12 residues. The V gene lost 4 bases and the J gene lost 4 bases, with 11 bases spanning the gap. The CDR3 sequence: CSANADRYEQYF. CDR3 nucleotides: TGCAGTGCTAACGCCGACCGGTACGAGCAGTACTTC.

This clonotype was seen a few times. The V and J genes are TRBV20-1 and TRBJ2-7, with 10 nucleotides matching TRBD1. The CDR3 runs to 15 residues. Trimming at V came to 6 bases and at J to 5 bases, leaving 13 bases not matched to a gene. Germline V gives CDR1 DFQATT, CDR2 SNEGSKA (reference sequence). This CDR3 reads CSATEAGQGFHEQYF. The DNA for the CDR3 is TGCAGTGCAACGGAGGCGGGACAGGGGTTCCACGAGCAGTACTTC.

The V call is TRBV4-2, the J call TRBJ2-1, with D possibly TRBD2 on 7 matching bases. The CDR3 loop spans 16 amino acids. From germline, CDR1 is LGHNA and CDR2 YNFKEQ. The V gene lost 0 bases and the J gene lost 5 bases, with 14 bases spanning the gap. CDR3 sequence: CASSQDYAGAHNEQFF. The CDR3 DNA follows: TGTGCCAGCAGCCAAGATTATGCGGGGGCTCACAATGAGCAGTTCTTC.

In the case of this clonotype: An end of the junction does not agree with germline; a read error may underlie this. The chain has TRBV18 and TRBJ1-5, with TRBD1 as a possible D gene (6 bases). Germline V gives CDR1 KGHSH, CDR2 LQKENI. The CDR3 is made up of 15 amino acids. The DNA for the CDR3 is TGTGCCGGCTCACCCACAGGGATGAGCAATCAGCCCCAGCATTTT. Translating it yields CAGSPTGMSNQPQHF. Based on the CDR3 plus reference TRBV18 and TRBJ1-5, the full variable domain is NAGVMQNPRHLVRRRGQEARLRCSPMKGHSHVYWYRQLPEEGLKFMVYLQKENIIDESGMPKERFSAEFPKEGPSILRIQQVVRGDSAAYFCAGSPTGMSNQPQHFGDGTRLSIL.

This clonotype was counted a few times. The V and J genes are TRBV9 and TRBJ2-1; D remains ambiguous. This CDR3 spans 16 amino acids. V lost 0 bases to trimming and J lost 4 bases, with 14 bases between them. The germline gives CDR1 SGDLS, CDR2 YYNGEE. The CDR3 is CASSVEGISPYNEQFF. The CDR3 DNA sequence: TGTGCCAGCAGCGTAGAAGGAATATCCCCATACAATGAGCAGTTCTTC.

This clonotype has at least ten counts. The CDR3 here is CSARDVGTDTQYF. The CDR3 DNA sequence: TGCAGTGCTAGAGATGTCGGTACAGATACGCAGTATTTT. The chain is built from TRBV20-1 and TRBJ2-3; D ambiguous. The CDR3 extends over 13 amino acids. Trimming took off 0 bases at V and 3 bases at J, with 7 bases between the two ends. Germline V lookup: CDR1 DFQATT, CDR2 SNEGSKA (reference sequence).

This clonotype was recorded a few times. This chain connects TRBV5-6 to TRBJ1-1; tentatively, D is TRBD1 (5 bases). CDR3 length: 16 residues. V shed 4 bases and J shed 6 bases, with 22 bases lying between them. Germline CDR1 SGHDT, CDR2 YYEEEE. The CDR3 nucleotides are TGTGCCAGCAGCCCAGCAGGGCAGGGTACGTTTTCTGAAGCTTTCTTT. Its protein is CASSPAGQGTFSEAFF. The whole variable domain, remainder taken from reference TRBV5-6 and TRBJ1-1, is DAGVTQSPTHLIKTRGQQVTLRCSPKSGHDTVSWYQQALGQGPQFIFQYYEEEERQRGNFPDRFSGHQFPNYSSELNVNALLLGDSALYLCASSPAGQGTFSEAFFGQGTRLTVV.

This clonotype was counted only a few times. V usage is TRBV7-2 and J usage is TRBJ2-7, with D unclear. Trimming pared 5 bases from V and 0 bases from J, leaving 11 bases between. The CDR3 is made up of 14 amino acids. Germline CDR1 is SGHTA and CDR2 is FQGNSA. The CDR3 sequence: CASSPLRSSYEQYF. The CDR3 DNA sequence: TGTGCCAGCAGCCCTCTGCGGAGCTCCTACGAGCAGTACTTC.

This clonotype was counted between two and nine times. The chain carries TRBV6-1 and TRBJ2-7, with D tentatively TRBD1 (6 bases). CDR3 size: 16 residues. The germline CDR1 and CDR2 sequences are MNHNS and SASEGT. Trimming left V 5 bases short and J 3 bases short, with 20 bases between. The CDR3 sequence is CASSTPNRDKYYEQYF. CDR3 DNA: TGTGCCAGCAGTACCCCGAACAGGGATAAATACTACGAGCAGTACTTC.

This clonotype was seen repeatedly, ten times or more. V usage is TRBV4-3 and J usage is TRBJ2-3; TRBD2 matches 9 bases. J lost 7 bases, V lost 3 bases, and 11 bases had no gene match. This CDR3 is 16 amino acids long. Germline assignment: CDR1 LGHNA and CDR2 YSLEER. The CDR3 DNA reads TGCGCCAGCAGCCAGTCACTCGCGGGGGGGCGTTATACGCAGTATTTT. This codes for CASSQSLAGGRYTQYF.

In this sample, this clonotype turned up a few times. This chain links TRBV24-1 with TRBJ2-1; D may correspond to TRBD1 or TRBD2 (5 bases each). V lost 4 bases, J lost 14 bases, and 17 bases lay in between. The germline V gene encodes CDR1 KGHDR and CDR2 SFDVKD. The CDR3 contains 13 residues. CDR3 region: CATSEALRDPEFF. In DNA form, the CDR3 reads TGTGCCACCAGTGAGGCCCTAAGGGACCCGGAGTTCTTC.

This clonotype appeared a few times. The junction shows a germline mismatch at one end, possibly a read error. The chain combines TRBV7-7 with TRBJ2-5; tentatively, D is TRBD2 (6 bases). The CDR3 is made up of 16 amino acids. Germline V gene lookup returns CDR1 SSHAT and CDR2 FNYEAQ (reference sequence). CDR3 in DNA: TGTGCTAGCAGCCTCAATGTAGGAGGGCGCAAGGAGACCCAGTACTTC. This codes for CASSLNVGGRKETQYF.

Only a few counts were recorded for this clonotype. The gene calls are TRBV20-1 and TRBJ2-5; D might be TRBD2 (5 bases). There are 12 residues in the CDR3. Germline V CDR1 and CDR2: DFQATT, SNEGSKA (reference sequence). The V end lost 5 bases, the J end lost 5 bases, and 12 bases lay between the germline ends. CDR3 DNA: TGCAGTGCTGAGGGTAGGGTGGAGACCCAGTACTTC. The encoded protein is CSAEGRVETQYF.

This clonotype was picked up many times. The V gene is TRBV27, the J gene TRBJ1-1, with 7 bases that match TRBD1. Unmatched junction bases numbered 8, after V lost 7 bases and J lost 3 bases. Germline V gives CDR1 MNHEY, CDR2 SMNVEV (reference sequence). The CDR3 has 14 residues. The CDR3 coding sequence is TGTGCCAGCAAGGGGGCAGGGGGACACACTGAAGCTTTCTTT. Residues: CASKGAGGHTEAFF.

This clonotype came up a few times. The CDR3 coding sequence is TGTGCCAGCAGCCCGGACAGGGAAACTCAGCCCCAGCATTTT. Protein sequence: CASSPDRETQPQHF. The rearrangement uses TRBV28 and TRBJ1-5; the match to TRBD1 covers 8 bases. Germline V lookup: CDR1 MDHEN, CDR2 SYDVKM. V trimming: 6 bases; J trimming: 6 bases; junction bases outside the gene matches: 7. The CDR3 length is 14 residues. Looking up the rest from reference TRBV28 and TRBJ1-5 gives the full variable domain: DVKVTQSSRYLVKRTGEKVFLECVQDMDHENMFWYRQDPGLGLRLIYFSYDVKMKEKGDIPEGYSVSREKKERFSLILESASTNQTSMYLCASSPDRETQPQHFGDGTRLSIL.

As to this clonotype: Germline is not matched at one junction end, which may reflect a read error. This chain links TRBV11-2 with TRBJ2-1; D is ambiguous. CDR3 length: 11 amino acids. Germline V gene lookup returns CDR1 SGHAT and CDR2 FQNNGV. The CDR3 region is CASSAAHRPIF. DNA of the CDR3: TGTGCCAGCAGCGCCGCGCACCGTCCCATCTTC.

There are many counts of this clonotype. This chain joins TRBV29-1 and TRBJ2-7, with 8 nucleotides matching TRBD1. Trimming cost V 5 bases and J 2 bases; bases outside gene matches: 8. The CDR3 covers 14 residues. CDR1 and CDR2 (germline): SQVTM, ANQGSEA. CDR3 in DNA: TGCAGCGTTTCCGGGACAGGACTTACCTACGAGCAGTACTTC. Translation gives CSVSGTGLTYEQYF.

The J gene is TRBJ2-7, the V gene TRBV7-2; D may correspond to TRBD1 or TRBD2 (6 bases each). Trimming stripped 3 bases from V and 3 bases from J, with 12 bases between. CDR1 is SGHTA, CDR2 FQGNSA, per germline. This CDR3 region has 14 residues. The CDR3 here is CASSFGGLLYEQYF. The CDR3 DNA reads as TGTGCCAGCAGCTTTGGGGGGCTGCTCTACGAGCAGTACTTC. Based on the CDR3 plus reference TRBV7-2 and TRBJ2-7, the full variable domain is GAGVSQSPSNKVTEKGKDVELRCDPISGHTALYWYRQSLGQGLEFLIYFQGNSAPDKSGLPSDRFSAERTGGSVSTLTIQRTQQEDSAVYLCASSFGGLLYEQYFGPGTRLTVT.

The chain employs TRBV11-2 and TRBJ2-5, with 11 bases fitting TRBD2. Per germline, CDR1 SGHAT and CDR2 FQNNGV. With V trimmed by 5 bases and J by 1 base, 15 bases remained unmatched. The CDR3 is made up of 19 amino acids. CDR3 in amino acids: CASSLPPTSGATFQETQYF. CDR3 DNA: TGTGCCAGCAGCCTCCCTCCGACTAGCGGGGCAACATTCCAAGAGACCCAGTACTTC.

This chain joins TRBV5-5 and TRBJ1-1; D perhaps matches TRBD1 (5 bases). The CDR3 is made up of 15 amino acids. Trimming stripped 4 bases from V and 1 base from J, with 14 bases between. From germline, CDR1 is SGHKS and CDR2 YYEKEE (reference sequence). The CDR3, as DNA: TGTGCCAGCAGCCTTTATTTGACAGCGAACACTGAAGCTTTCTTT. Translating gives CASSLYLTANTEAFF.

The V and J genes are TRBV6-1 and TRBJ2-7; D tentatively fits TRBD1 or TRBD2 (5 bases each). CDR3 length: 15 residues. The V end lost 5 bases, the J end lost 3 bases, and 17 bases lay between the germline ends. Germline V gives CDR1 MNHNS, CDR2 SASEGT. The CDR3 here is CASSRAGTQYYEQYF. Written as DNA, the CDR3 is TGTGCCAGCAGTCGAGCCGGGACCCAATACTACGAGCAGTACTTC.

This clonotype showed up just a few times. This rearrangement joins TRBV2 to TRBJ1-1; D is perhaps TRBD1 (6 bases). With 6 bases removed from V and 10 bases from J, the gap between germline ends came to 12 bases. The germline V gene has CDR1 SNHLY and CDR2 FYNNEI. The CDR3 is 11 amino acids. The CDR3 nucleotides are TGTGCCAGCAGGTCGGACAGTCTAGCTTTCTTT. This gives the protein CASRSDSLAFF.

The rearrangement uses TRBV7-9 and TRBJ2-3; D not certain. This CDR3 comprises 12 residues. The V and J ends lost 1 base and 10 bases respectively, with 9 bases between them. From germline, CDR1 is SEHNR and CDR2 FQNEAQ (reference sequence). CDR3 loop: CASSLDGWAQYF. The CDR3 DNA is TGTGCCAGCAGCTTAGACGGGTGGGCGCAGTATTTT.

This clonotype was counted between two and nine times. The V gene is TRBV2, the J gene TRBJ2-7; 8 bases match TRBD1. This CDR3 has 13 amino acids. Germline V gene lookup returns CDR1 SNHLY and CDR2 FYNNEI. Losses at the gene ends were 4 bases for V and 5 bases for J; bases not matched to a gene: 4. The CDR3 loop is CASSGTGSHEQYF. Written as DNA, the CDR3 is TGTGCCAGCAGTGGGACAGGGAGCCACGAGCAGTACTTC.

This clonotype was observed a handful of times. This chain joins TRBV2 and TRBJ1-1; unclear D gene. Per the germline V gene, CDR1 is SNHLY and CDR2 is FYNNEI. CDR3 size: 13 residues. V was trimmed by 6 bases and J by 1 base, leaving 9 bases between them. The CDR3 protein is CASRSRQNTEAFF. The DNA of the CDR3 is TGTGCCAGCAGATCTCGACAGAACACTGAAGCTTTCTTT.

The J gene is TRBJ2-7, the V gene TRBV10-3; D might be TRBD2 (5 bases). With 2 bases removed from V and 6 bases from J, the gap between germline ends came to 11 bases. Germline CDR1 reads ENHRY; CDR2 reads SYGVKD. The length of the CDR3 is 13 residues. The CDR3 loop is CAISEVGESEQYF. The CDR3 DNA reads TGTGCCATCAGTGAGGTCGGGGAGAGCGAGCAGTACTTC.

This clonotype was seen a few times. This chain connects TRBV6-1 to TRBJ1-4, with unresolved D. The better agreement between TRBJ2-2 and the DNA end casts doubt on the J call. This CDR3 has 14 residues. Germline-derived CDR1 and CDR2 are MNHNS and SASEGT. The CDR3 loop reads CASSEGTLHRELFF. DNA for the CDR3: TGTGCCAGCAGTGAAGGTACCCTCCACAGGGAGCTGTTTTTT.

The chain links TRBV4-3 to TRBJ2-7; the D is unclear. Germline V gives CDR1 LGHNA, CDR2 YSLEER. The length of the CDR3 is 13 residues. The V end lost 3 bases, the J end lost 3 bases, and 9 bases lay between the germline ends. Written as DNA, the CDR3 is TGCGCCAGCAGCCAGTCCACTTACTACGAGCAGTACTTC. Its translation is CASSQSTYYEQYF.

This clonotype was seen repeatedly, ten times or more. The CDR3 DNA is TGCAGTGCCCGGGGGACTAGCGGGGTGAGCTCCTACGAGCAGTACTTC. It is translated as CSARGTSGVSSYEQYF. The rearrangement links TRBV20-1 to TRBJ2-7; 13 bases align to TRBD2. From germline, CDR1 is DFQATT and CDR2 SNEGSKA (reference sequence). The CDR3 extends over 16 amino acids. The V gene end was trimmed by 6 bases and the J gene end by 0 bases; junction bases not matched to a gene: 8.

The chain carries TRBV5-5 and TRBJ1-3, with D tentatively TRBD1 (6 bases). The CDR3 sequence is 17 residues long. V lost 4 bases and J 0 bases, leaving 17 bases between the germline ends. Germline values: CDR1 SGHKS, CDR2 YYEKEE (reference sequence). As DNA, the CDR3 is TGTGCCAGCAGCGATCATCGGGGGCCAAGCTCTGGAAACACCATATATTTT. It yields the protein CASSDHRGPSSGNTIYF.